This TCR beta chain was sequenced during a study of blood T cell repertoires in COVID-19. The assay was immunoSEQ multiplex PCR, and TCRdb's table has in-frame clones only and misses some. Here the sample spans roughly 340,000 clones, about 89% being singletons. The CDR3 is 16 amino acids. Germline trimming cut 2 bases from V and 6 bases from J; bases unmatched to any gene: 11. Germline V lookup: CDR1 SGHRS, CDR2 YFSETQ. The count of this clone is one. The source is a man aged 40-55 years in a cohort exposed to, infected with or recovered from COVID-19 (not recorded which). The chain combines TRBV5-1 with TRBJ1-2; 9 positions match TRBD1. The sample taken for sequencing was PBMCs or T cells enriched from blood (not recorded which). CDR3 in DNA: TGCGCCAGCAGCTTTGGAACAGGGGGCGCTTGGAATGGCTACACCTTC. As protein: CASSFGTGGAWNGYTF.